The clone carrying this T cell receptor (beta chain) showed up just once. The antigen is undetermined. Amplification used 60 Vbeta primers and 13 Jbeta primers. Profiled with immunoSEQ multiplex PCR; TCRdb holds only in-frame clones, not every one. The table shows around 120,000 clones, with roughly 79% occurring only once. J lost 14 bases, V lost 4 bases, and 17 bases had no gene match. The CDR3 loop spans 15 amino acids. CDR1 and CDR2 from the germline V gene are SEHNR and FQNEAQ (reference sequence). The data belong to a study of cytomegalovirus exposure and HLA in healthy donors. Findings and limits, study-wide: A later analysis linked a missense variant in DCLRE1C to the trimming of TCR beta V and J genes. Overall, approximately 150 TCR beta chains were annotated as cytomegalovirus-associated. TRBV6-2, TRBV6-3 and some other V segments were excluded as indistinguishable.

This sequence joins TRBV7-9 and TRBJ2-1, with TRBD2 matching 7 bases. This TCR came from a woman between 50 and 59 years old in good health and CMV-seronegative. Sequenced sample: PBMCs. The CDR3 is CASSSPGLMHGSKFF. The CDR3 region has the DNA TGTGCCAGCAGCTCCCCGGGACTAATGCACGGAAGCAAGTTCTTC.